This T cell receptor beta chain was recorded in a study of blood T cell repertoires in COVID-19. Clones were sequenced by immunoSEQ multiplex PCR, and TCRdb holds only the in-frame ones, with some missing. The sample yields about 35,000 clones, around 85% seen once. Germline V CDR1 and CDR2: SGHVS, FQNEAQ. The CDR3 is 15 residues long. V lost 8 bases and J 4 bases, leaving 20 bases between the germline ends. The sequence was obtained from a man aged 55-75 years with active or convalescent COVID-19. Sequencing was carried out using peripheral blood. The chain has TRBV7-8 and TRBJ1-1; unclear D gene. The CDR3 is CASVQREGGSTEAFF. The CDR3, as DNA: TGTGCCAGCGTCCAAAGGGAGGGAGGAAGCACTGAAGCTTTCTTT.